These 19 T cell receptor beta chains were all obtained from the same sample, sequenced in a study of T cells after yellow fever vaccination. Via MiXCR, TCRdb re-called the 5' RACE reads, giving one row per CDR3 protein. This table has hundreds of thousands of distinct CDR3 sequences, roughly 12% appearing once. Source: PBMCs, taken on the day of the yellow fever booster vaccination. The receptors come from a man younger than 40 who received the YFV17D yellow fever vaccine.

J is TRBJ2-7 and V is TRBV10-3, with D unresolved. The CDR3 has 14 residues. CDR1 is ENHRY, CDR2 SYGVKD, per germline. The ends were cut back, 8 bases at V and 7 bases at J, with 21 bases in the middle. The CDR3 reads CAIARLEQGREQYF. The CDR3, as DNA: TGTGCCATCGCTCGCCTGGAACAAGGTCGGGAGCAGTACTTC.

CDR3 sequence reads: CATSRDRDYNEQFF. As DNA, the CDR3 is TGTGCCACCAGCAGAGATCGGGATTACAATGAGCAGTTCTTC. The rearrangement links TRBV15 to TRBJ2-1; perhaps TRBD2 as D (5 bases). Germline V CDR1 and CDR2: LNHNV, YYDKDF (reference sequence). The CDR3 contains 14 residues. The V end lost 0 bases, the J end lost 4 bases, and 7 bases lay between the germline ends.

The chain combines TRBV6-1 with TRBJ1-5; no firm D call. This CDR3 region has 15 residues. Trimming removed 6 bases from V and 6 bases from J, with 18 bases in between. Looked up from germline, CDR1 is MNHNS and CDR2 is SASEGT. The CDR3, as DNA: TGTGCCAGCAGCACTCTTGGAGTGGGAGGTCAGCCCCAGCATTTT. Its translation: CASSTLGVGGQPQHF.

This clonotype was seen at least ten times. This chain joins TRBV7-2 and TRBJ1-2; 10 bases align to TRBD1. Germline V gene data show CDR1 as SGHTA and CDR2 as FQGNSA. The J segment lost 5 bases and the V segment lost 5 bases, leaving 8 bases of the junction unmatched. The CDR3 runs 15 residues. CDR3 loop: CASSHWTGGGYGYTF. As DNA, the CDR3 is TGTGCCAGCAGCCATTGGACAGGGGGAGGTTATGGCTACACCTTC.

Only a few counts were recorded for this clonotype. This chain uses TRBV18 with TRBJ2-7; TRBD1 matches at 9 bases. Germline loops: CDR1 KGHSH, CDR2 LQKENI. V trimming: 3 bases; J trimming: 5 bases; junction bases outside the gene matches: 8. CDR3 length equals 15 residues. CDR3 loop: CASSPGDRVRNEQYF. DNA of the CDR3: TGTGCCAGCTCACCGGGGGACAGGGTTAGAAACGAGCAGTACTTC.

The sample holds a few counts of this clonotype. V usage is TRBV7-2 and J usage is TRBJ2-7, with 12 bases lining up with TRBD2. Trimming took 1 base from V and 6 from J; bases not matched to a gene: 7. This CDR3 has 16 amino acids. CDR1 is SGHTA, CDR2 FQGNSA, per germline. The CDR3 DNA reads TGTGCCAGCAGCTTAGTAAGGACTAGCGGGACAGGCGAGCAGTACTTC. It yields the protein CASSLVRTSGTGEQYF.

The chain carries TRBV6-2 or TRBV6-3 and TRBJ2-1; D gene unclear. Germline V gene lookup returns CDR1 MNHEY and CDR2 SVGEGT. Between the trimmed V and J ends, which lost 2 bases and 6 bases, there was a span of 8 bases. The CDR3 has 13 residues. The CDR3: CASSYRRPNEQFF. The CDR3 DNA is TGTGCCAGCAGTTACAGGCGCCCCAATGAGCAGTTCTTC.

V and J are TRBV20-1 and TRBJ1-2; a possible D gene is TRBD1 (6 bases). The V gene's germline CDR1 is DFQATT and CDR2 SNEGSKA (reference sequence). CDR3 length equals 14 residues. V shed 2 bases and J shed 4 bases, with 14 bases lying between them. This CDR3 is CSARPFRDTYGYTF. The DNA for the CDR3 is TGCAGTGCTAGACCGTTCCGGGACACCTATGGCTACACCTTC.

This clonotype was detected a few times. The chain carries TRBV24-1 and TRBJ1-5, with 7 nucleotides matching TRBD1. Germline CDR1 reads KGHDR; CDR2 reads SFDVKD. There are 14 residues in the CDR3. V trimming: 5 bases; J trimming: 7 bases; junction bases outside the gene matches: 7. The CDR3 bases are TGTGCCACCAGTGGAGGAAAGGGGGCACAGCCCCAGCATTTT. It translates to CATSGGKGAQPQHF.

This clonotype has a handful of counts. The rearrangement uses TRBV7-9 and TRBJ1-6; D ambiguous. Germline V gene sequence: CDR1 SEHNR, CDR2 FQNEAQ (reference sequence). Trimming stripped 6 bases from V and 9 bases from J, with 12 bases between. The CDR3 is 13 residues long. DNA of the CDR3: TGTGCCAGCAGGCACCGTGAAAGTTCACCCCTCCACTTT. It translates to CASRHRESSPLHF.

The rearrangement links TRBV5-1 to TRBJ2-1; 11 bases line up with TRBD2. This CDR3 has 15 residues. Trimming took 4 bases from V and 5 from J; bases not matched to a gene: 5. In germline, CDR1 is SGHRS, CDR2 YFSETQ. The CDR3 protein is CASSHGTSGNNEQFF. In DNA, the CDR3 is TGCGCCAGCAGCCACGGGACTAGCGGCAACAATGAGCAGTTCTTC.

The V call is TRBV20-1, the J call TRBJ1-5; 8 bases agree with TRBD1. From germline, CDR1 is DFQATT and CDR2 SNEGSKA (reference sequence). The CDR3 consists of 13 residues. The J segment lost 6 bases and the V segment lost 2 bases, leaving 3 bases of the junction unmatched. CDR3 amino acids: CSARQGASQPQHF. CDR3 DNA sequence: TGCAGTGCTAGACAGGGGGCAAGTCAGCCCCAGCATTTT.

This clonotype was found many times. The rearrangement links TRBV14 to TRBJ2-1; 10 bases map to TRBD1. CDR3 length: 14 amino acids. Trimming cost V 3 bases and J 7 bases; bases outside gene matches: 3. CDR1 is SGHDN, CDR2 FVKESK, per germline. DNA of the CDR3: TGTGCCAGCAGCCAGACAGGGGGCTTGAATGAGCAGTTCTTC. This gives the protein CASSQTGGLNEQFF. Drawing the rest from reference TRBV14 and TRBJ2-1, the complete variable domain is EAGVTQFPSHSVIEKGQTVTLRCDPISGHDNLYWYRRVMGKEIKFLLHFVKESKQDESGMPNNRFLAERTGGTYSTLKVQPAELEDSGVYFCASSQTGGLNEQFFGPGTRLTVL.

This clonotype turned up a few times. Relative to the germline gene, one junction end is altered; a read error may explain this. The chain is built from TRBV6-5 and TRBJ2-7; D not certain. The CDR3 totals 13 residues. Germline assignment: CDR1 MNHEY and CDR2 SVGAGI. CDR3 region: CASSHSTPYEQYF. The CDR3 DNA reads TGTGCCAGCAGTCACTCAACCCCTTACGAGCAGTACTTC.

V is TRBV9 and J is TRBJ2-1, with D tentatively TRBD2 (6 bases). V lost 0 bases and J lost 8, with 9 bases in between. Germline-derived CDR1 and CDR2 are SGDLS and YYNGEE. CDR3 length: 13 residues. CDR3 sequence (DNA): TGTGCCAGCAGCGTAGCTAGCGATGATGAGCAGTTCTTC. Amino acid sequence: CASSVASDDEQFF.

The V and J genes are TRBV20-1 and TRBJ2-1; 7 bases agree with TRBD2. The CDR3 totals 12 residues. Germline lookup yields CDR1 DFQATT and CDR2 SNEGSKA (reference sequence). V lost 2 bases and J lost 8; bases outside the gene matches: 3. CDR3 residues: CSARLLADEQFF. The CDR3 region has the DNA TGCAGTGCTAGATTGCTAGCGGATGAGCAGTTCTTC.

This chain uses TRBV7-2 with TRBJ2-3; the D gene is possibly TRBD2 (5 bases). The CDR3 covers 14 residues. Per the germline V gene, CDR1 is SGHTA and CDR2 is FQGNSA. Deletions cut 0 bases from V and 4 bases from J, with 8 bases between. The CDR3 bases are TGTGCCAGCAGCTTAGCTCGGGATTCAGATACGCAGTATTTT. As protein: CASSLARDSDTQYF.

V gene TRBV5-1 combines with J gene TRBJ2-5; D possibly corresponds to TRBD1 (5 bases). Trimming shortened V by 0 bases and J by 2 bases, and 17 bases separated the two germline ends. Looked up from germline, CDR1 is SGHRS and CDR2 is YFSETQ. The CDR3 runs to 17 residues. The CDR3 spells CASSLGTLRAAQETQYF. In DNA form, the CDR3 reads TGCGCCAGCAGCTTGGGAACCCTCAGGGCAGCTCAAGAGACCCAGTACTTC. Together with reference TRBV5-1 and TRBJ2-5, the CDR3 gives the full variable domain: KAGVTQTPRYLIKTRGQQVTLSCSPISGHRSVSWYQQTPGQGLQFLFEYFSETQRNKGNFPGRFSGRQFSNSRSEMNVSTLELGDSALYLCASSLGTLRAAQETQYFGPGTRLLVL.

The rearrangement uses TRBV29-1 and TRBJ2-3; 8 bases fit TRBD1. Germline V gives CDR1 SQVTM, CDR2 ANQGSEA. CDR3 length: 12 residues. V was clipped by 8 bases and J by 5 bases; unmatched bases: 6. The CDR3 DNA sequence: TGCAGCACTGGACAGGGTGGAGATACGCAGTATTTT. As protein: CSTGQGGDTQYF.